The table lists the clone carrying this T cell receptor (beta chain) with a count of one. Its antigen is undetermined. An end of the junction does not agree with germline; a read error may underlie this. CDR3 size: 17 residues. Germline-derived CDR1 and CDR2 are LGHNA and YSLEER. No cell sorting was done before RNA was extracted from the tissue. The normal lung tissue was taken more than 3 cm from the tumor edge. TCRbeta libraries were built with three rounds of nested PCR, modified from ARM-PCR. TCRdb passed the multiplex PCR reads through MiXCR, listing each CDR3 protein once. The repertoire holds about 80,000 distinct CDR3 sequences, about four fifths seen once, with 45% to 55% in the top ten. The entry originates in a study of tumor and adjacent non-tumor tissue in lung cancer. Study-level background: Samples averaged roughly 4.3 million productive TCRbeta reads each. Study-wide results and limits: Top 100 clones took a larger repertoire share in normal lung. Tumor TCR diversity, when higher, was linked to shorter survival.

The chain has TRBV4-3 and TRBJ1-3, with D perhaps matching TRBD1 (6 bases). The sequence was obtained from a man aged 55 to 70 with non-small cell lung cancer. Sequencing was carried out using distant non-tumor lung tissue. The chain's CDR3 is CASRQEWGQYSGHTIYF. The CDR3 DNA reads as TGCGCCAGCAGACAAGAGTGGGGGCAGTACTCTGGACACACCATATATTTT.